Listed below are T cell receptor beta chains from one sample, sequenced in a study of T-cell memory formation after mild COVID-19. TCRdb processed the 5' RACE reads anew with MiXCR; each CDR3 protein has one entry. Here the sample spans roughly 170,000 distinct CDR3 sequences, approximately 17% being singletons. The sequencing sample was made of PBMCs or a T cell subset sorted from them (not recorded which). These TCRs come from a young man who had mild COVID-19 (a few samples of this study predate the infection). Cell type and time point are not known. CDR3s include the opening cysteine and the closing phenylalanine or tryptophan. The D gene is left open where the match is weak. Not every row has a clone size; where given, it reads once, few, many or a size class.

CDR3 | DNA | length | D | V | size | J
CASSILGNTEAFF | TGCGCCAGCTCCATCCTGGGGAACACTGAAGCTTTCTTT | 13 | NA | TRBV5-1 | NA | TRBJ1-1
CASSPDWNTEAFF | TGTGCCAGCAGTCCGGACTGGAACACTGAAGCTTTCTTT | 13 | NA | TRBV12-3/TRBV12-4 | NA | TRBJ1-1
CASRSWRGETGELFF | TGTGCCAGCAGGAGTTGGCGGGGGGAGACCGGGGAGCTGTTTTTT | 15 | TRBD2 | TRBV6-2/TRBV6-3 | NA | TRBJ2-2
CSAVSGGKGRETQYF | TGCAGTGCGGTGAGCGGGGGGAAAGGTCGAGAGACCCAGTACTTC | 15 | TRBD2 | TRBV20-1 | NA | TRBJ2-5
CASSFVGGGETQYF | TGTGCCAGCAGTTTCGTCGGGGGAGGAGAGACCCAGTACTTC | 14 | NA | TRBV12-3/TRBV12-4 | NA | TRBJ2-5
CASSRGSTGELFF | TGTGCCAGCAGTAGGGGGTCCACCGGGGAGCTGTTTTTT | 13 | NA | TRBV12-3/TRBV12-4 | NA | TRBJ2-2
CASSLLPGGQPQHF | TGTGCCAGCAGCTTACTCCCAGGGGGGCAGCCCCAGCATTTT | 14 | TRBD1 | TRBV7-2 | NA | TRBJ1-5
CSAPAGGGVDEKLFF | TGCAGTGCCCCAGCCGGGGGCGGCGTAGATGAAAAACTGTTTTTT | 15 | NA | TRBV20-1 | NA | TRBJ1-4
CASSVGSGGPSYEQYF | TGTGCCAGCAGCGTAGGGTCAGGGGGCCCCTCCTACGAGCAGTACTTC | 16 | TRBD1 | TRBV9 | few | TRBJ2-7
CSVGDRVETQYF | TGCAGCGTGGGTGACAGGGTAGAGACCCAGTACTTC | 12 | TRBD1 | TRBV29-1 | NA | TRBJ2-5
CAWRGAAEETQYF | TGTGCCTGGAGAGGCGCAGCTGAAGAGACCCAGTACTTC | 13 | NA | TRBV30 | many | TRBJ2-5
CATSRDRERTREKLFF | TGTGCCACCAGCAGAGATAGGGAAAGGACACGGGAAAAACTGTTTTTT | 16 | NA | TRBV15 | few | TRBJ1-4
CASSLGRRNTEAFF | TGTGCCAGCAGCTTGGGACGGAGGAACACTGAAGCTTTCTTT | 14 | NA | TRBV12-3/TRBV12-4 | few | TRBJ1-1
CASSQSGGGKDTQYF | TGCGCCAGCAGCCAATCTGGAGGGGGCAAAGATACGCAGTATTTT | 15 | NA | TRBV4-1 | few | TRBJ2-3
CASSHGTGATNTQYF | TGTGCCAGCAGCCATGGGACAGGGGCCACGAATACGCAGTATTTT | 15 | TRBD1 | TRBV7-9 | few | TRBJ2-3
CATTSPGNTDTQYF | TGTGCCACCACGTCCCCCGGGAACACAGATACGCAGTATTTT | 14 | NA | TRBV24-1 | NA | TRBJ2-3
CASSRRPGLEQYF | TGTGCCAGCTCCCGTAGGCCAGGACTCGAGCAGTACTTC | 13 | NA | TRBV6-5 | NA | TRBJ2-7
CASTLGYTDTQYF | TGTGCCAGCACCCTAGGGTACACAGATACGCAGTATTTT | 13 | NA | TRBV2 | NA | TRBJ2-3
CASSLARGATDTQYF | TGCGCCAGCAGCCTCGCCCGAGGGGCCACAGATACGCAGTATTTT | 15 | NA | TRBV4-3 | NA | TRBJ2-3
CSAPRARDETQYF | TGCAGTGCTCCCCGGGCCCGTGATGAGACCCAGTACTTC | 13 | NA | TRBV20-1 | many | TRBJ2-5
CASRSTGDQPQHF | TGTGCCAGCAGATCAACAGGGGATCAGCCCCAGCATTTT | 13 | TRBD1 | TRBV6-6 | NA | TRBJ1-5
CASSVGPQGEGYTF | TGTGCCAGCAGCGTAGGCCCACAGGGGGAGGGCTACACCTTC | 14 | TRBD1 | TRBV9 | few | TRBJ1-2
CASRRTVQGSVDTQYF | TGTGCCAGCAGACGCACAGTACAGGGTTCGGTAGATACGCAGTATTTT | 16 | NA | TRBV7-2 | NA | TRBJ2-3
CRGEVRLVGGYTF | TGCAGGGGGGAGGTCAGGCTTGTGGGTGGCTACACCTTC | 13 | NA | TRBV20-1 | NA | TRBJ1-2
CASSPLPTGSGANVLTF | TGTGCCAGCTCACCTCTTCCCACGGGCTCTGGGGCCAACGTCCTGACTTTC | 17 | NA | TRBV18 | few | TRBJ2-6
CATSDYMNTEAFF | TGTGCCACCAGTGACTACATGAACACTGAAGCTTTCTTT | 13 | NA | TRBV24-1 | few | TRBJ1-1